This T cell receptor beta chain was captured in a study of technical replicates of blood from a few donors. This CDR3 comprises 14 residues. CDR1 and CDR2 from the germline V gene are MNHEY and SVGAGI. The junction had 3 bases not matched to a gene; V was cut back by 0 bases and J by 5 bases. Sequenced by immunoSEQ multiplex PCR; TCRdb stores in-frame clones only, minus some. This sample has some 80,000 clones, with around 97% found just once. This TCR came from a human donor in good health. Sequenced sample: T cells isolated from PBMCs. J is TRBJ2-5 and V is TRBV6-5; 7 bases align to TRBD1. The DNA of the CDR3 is TGTGCCAGCAGTTACTCGACAGGGCGGGAGACCCAGTACTTC. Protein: CASSYSTGRETQYF.